This T cell receptor (beta chain) was identified during a study of human CD8 memory T cell subsets (dated by TCRdb to about 2020). Broadly, across the study: TCRbeta repertoires of stem-like (TSTEM), progenitor exhausted-like (TPEX) and effector memory CD8+ T cell subsets were compared to assess their clonal relationships. Six donors each provided TSTEM, TPEX and effector memory subsets, and TCRbeta repertoires were obtained from all six.

CCR7+ PD-1+ TIGIT+ early differentiated memory cells with dysfunctional, exhausted-like traits were defined as progenitor exhausted-like memory CD8+ T cells (TPEX). Density gradient separation was used to isolate peripheral blood mononuclear cells from buffy coats of healthy donors. Negative magnetic separation using EasySep or MojoSort CD8+ T cell isolation kits was how the study enriched total CD8+ T cells. For each subset, total RNA was extracted using an RNeasy Mini Kit from duplicate vials of about 150,000 sorted CD8+ T cells. The PBMCs were used fresh or after being cryopreserved in fetal bovine serum with roughly 10% DMSO. Fluorescence-activated cell sorting on a FACSAria III was used to sort CD8+ T cell subsets to purity. Overall results and qualifications from the work: Greater repertoire diversity in TSTEM than in TPEX subsets was suggested by Chao1 estimates, potentially reflecting a broader range of specificities. Sequencing was limited to TCRbeta chains, and the repertoire comparisons were based on about 6 donors analyzed with paired t-tests and Bonferroni correction. Similarly high normalized Shannon-Wiener diversity was shown by TSTEM and TPEX subsets, whereas comparatively lower diversity was seen in effector memory subsets. Both stem-like subsets shared clonotypes with effector memory cells, but TSTEM and TPEX repertoires overlapped minimally, suggesting distinct antigen spectra.

From its cysteine to its phenylalanine, the CDR3 spans 14 amino acids. Only the protein is available. Via the germline V gene, CDR1 is KGHDR and CDR2 SFDVKD. Turning to this clonotype: The antigen it binds to is not known.

Sequencing was performed on a NextSeq 550. A Human TCR Profiling Kit was used to prepare UMI-labeled 5' RACE TCRbeta libraries. Every TCRbeta library was prepared in parallel, with the same number of PCR cycles used for all of the libraries. Turning to the authors' computational methods: The number of functional CDR3beta clonotypes in each TCRbeta library ranged from roughly 2,800 to 20,000. MIGEC 1.2.9 was used for UMI extraction and consensus assembly, with at least three reads per UMI being required. MiXCR 3.0.3 was used to extract in-frame CDR3beta repertoires. After each sample was downsampled to 42,000 randomly selected UMIs, diversity metrics were computed in VDJtools 1.2.1. For the top 3,000 clones of each sample pair, the repertoire overlap metrics D, R and F2 were calculated in VDJtools. TCRdb reprocessed the reads into one record per CDR3 protein sequence, lacking DNA. TCRdb assigned the V and J calls; the authors' analysis was not used. The sample table gives around 10,000 distinct CDR3 sequences. The top ten constitute roughly 20% of the sample.

The chain is made from TRBV24-1 and TRBJ2-3. The receptor was derived from a human donor in good health. Sequencing was performed on CD8+ T cells from PBMCs. The encoded CDR3 is CATSDLGDTDTQYF.